The T cell receptor beta chain under discussion was sequenced for a study of T cell responses to AZD1222 COVID-19 vaccine. Study results and caveats: Seropositive at baseline were only 5 or 6 AZD1222 recipients.

Losses at the gene ends were 3 bases for V and 3 bases for J; bases not matched to a gene: 5. This CDR3 is 17 amino acids long. Germline CDR1 and CDR2: SEHNR and FQNEAQ (reference sequence). In regard to this clone: Its antigen is undetermined.

Sequenced by immunoSEQ multiplex PCR; TCRdb stores in-frame clones only, minus some. There are 90,000 to 130,000 clones in the sample; approximately 83% occur only once, and under 10% lies in the top ten. The receptor was derived from an adult in good health. This specimen was peripheral blood, taken on day 0 of AZD1222 vaccination. V gene TRBV7-9 combines with J gene TRBJ2-5, with 15 bases matching TRBD2. The DNA for the CDR3 is TGTGCCAGCAGCTTTCGGACTAGCGGGAGGGGTGAAGAGACCCAGTACTTC. Its protein product is CASSFRTSGRGEETQYF.